The 32 T cell receptor beta chains below come from one sample, sequenced in a study of T-cell reconstitution after alpha-beta-depleted transplantation in children (TCRdb year 2016). Receptor amplification or capture employed PCR. The listed sequencing device is Illumina HiSeq 2500. TCR libraries were prepared with molecular barcoding, using unique molecular identifiers to normalize TCRbeta repertoire quantification. TCRdb's own reprocessing of the public reads used fastp at Q25 and MiXCR and kept productive beta chains. Every entry covers one CDR3 protein and lists the most common genes and DNA from its rows. Here the sample has 750,000 to 950,000 distinct CDR3 sequences; approximately 15% occur a single time. Approximately 5% of the sample comes from the top ten. The treatment or condition label, read with the paper, signifies: allogeneic hematopoietic cell transplantation with graft depleted of TCRalphabeta T cells and CD19 B cells.

The specimen comprised PBMCs, mostly from graft donor cells, sampled 360 days after TCRalphabeta/CD19-depleted stem cell transplant. The receptors were sampled from a male patient younger than 18 who had a stem cell transplant for acute lymphoblastic leukemia, so the T cells may come from the graft donor.

The table lists this clonotype with a few counts. The DNA for the CDR3 is TGTGCCAGCACCCCCCGGGGGGGCTCAGATACGCAGTATTTT. Protein: CASTPRGGSDTQYF. This chain links TRBV13 with TRBJ2-3, with 8 nucleotides matching TRBD2. Trimming took 7 bases from V and 4 from J; bases not matched to a gene: 7. The length of the CDR3 is 14 residues. CDR1 and CDR2 from the germline V gene are PRHDT and FYEKMQ (reference sequence).

This clonotype was recorded at least ten times. The CDR3 sequence is CASGEAFF. CDR3 sequence (DNA): TGTGCCAGTGGGGAAGCTTTCTTT. The V gene is TRBV21-1, the J gene TRBJ1-1. TRBV21-1 constitutes a pseudogene. CDR3 length: 8 amino acids.

The J gene is TRBJ2-7, the V gene TRBV7-9; weak D call: TRBD2 (7 bases). Germline CDR1 is SEHNR and CDR2 is FQNEAQ (reference sequence). V was cut by 2 bases and J by 5 bases, with 13 bases left in between. This CDR3 is built from 14 residues. The CDR3 DNA reads TGTGCCAGCAGCTTAAACACAGGGAGGGACGAGCAGTACTTC. It specifies CASSLNTGRDEQYF.

This clonotype was counted ten times or more. The V call is TRBV7-6, the J call TRBJ2-1; 13 bases are a match to TRBD2. Germline V lookup: CDR1 SGHVS, CDR2 FNYEAQ. V lost 6 bases, J lost 7 bases, and 3 bases stayed unmatched. CDR3 length equals 14 residues. In nucleotides, the CDR3 is TGTGCCAGCAGTTGGGGACTAGCGGGGAATGAGCAGTTCTTC. Amino acids: CASSWGLAGNEQFF. The full variable domain, with the rest looked up from reference TRBV7-6 and TRBJ2-1, is GAGVSQSPRYKVTKRGQDVALRCDPISGHVSLYWYRQALGQGPEFLTYFNYEAQQDKSGLPNDRFSAERPEGSISTLTIQRTEQRDSAMYRCASSWGLAGNEQFFGPGTRLTVL.

The gene calls are TRBV7-9 and TRBJ1-5, with D possibly TRBD1 on 5 matching bases. From germline, CDR1 is SEHNR and CDR2 FQNEAQ (reference sequence). The CDR3 contains 15 residues. Trimming left V 2 bases short and J 6 bases short, with 14 bases between. CDR3 DNA: TGTGCCAGCAGCTTACAGGGCCAGCATGGTCAGCCCCAGCATTTT. Amino acids: CASSLQGQHGQPQHF.

The chain carries TRBV7-6 and TRBJ1-5; D may be TRBD1 (5 bases). Trimming took 3 bases from V and 9 from J, leaving 27 bases between them. Germline lookup yields CDR1 SGHVS and CDR2 FNYEAQ. The CDR3 covers 18 residues. The CDR3 reads CASSLGVRTEGRSGPQHF. The CDR3 nucleotides are TGTGCCAGCAGCTTGGGGGTGCGGACGGAGGGTCGATCAGGGCCCCAGCATTTT.

This clonotype was observed a handful of times. The chain is built from TRBV10-3 and TRBJ2-7; either TRBD1 or TRBD2 may supply D (5 bases each). The CDR3 loop spans 16 amino acids. Trimming took 0 bases from V and 2 from J, leaving 14 bases between them. Germline-derived CDR1 and CDR2 are ENHRY and SYGVKD. CDR3 coding DNA: TGTGCCATCAGTGAGTCACGGGGCGCGACCCCCTACGAGCAGTACTTC. Its translation: CAISESRGATPYEQYF.

This chain joins TRBV14 and TRBJ2-7, with unresolved D. Germline V CDR1 and CDR2: SGHDN, FVKESK. This CDR3 is 13 amino acids long. Trimming stripped 3 bases from V and 5 bases from J, with 11 bases between. The CDR3 bases are TGTGCCAGCAGCCAGAACATCGGAAACGAGCAGTACTTC. It codes for CASSQNIGNEQYF.

This clonotype was seen more than once but under ten times. The J gene is TRBJ2-1, the V gene TRBV9; 7 nucleotides line up with TRBD1. With V trimmed by 4 bases and J by 3 bases, 7 bases remained unmatched. The CDR3 has 15 residues. Per germline, CDR1 SGDLS and CDR2 YYNGEE. The CDR3 DNA is TGTGCCAGCAGCCCGAAGGGGGCGGACTACAATGAGCAGTTCTTC. This gives the protein CASSPKGADYNEQFF.

This clonotype was seen just once. The CDR3 loop reads CASSRWGTGTLGHQPQHF. The CDR3 bases are TGTGCCAGCAGTCGCTGGGGGACAGGGACTCTTGGACATCAGCCCCAGCATTTT. This chain connects TRBV6-1 to TRBJ1-5; 9 nucleotides align to TRBD1. CDR3 length: 18 amino acids. Per germline, CDR1 MNHNS and CDR2 SASEGT. V trimming: 5 bases; J trimming: 5 bases; junction bases outside the gene matches: 16.

This clonotype was seen at least ten times. The rearrangement links TRBV7-3 to TRBJ2-1, with 10 bases identical to TRBD2. Germline values: CDR1 SGHTA, CDR2 FQGTGA. This CDR3 spans 17 amino acids. V was pared by 0 bases and J by 6 bases, with 8 bases of the junction left unmatched. The CDR3 spells CASSLTSGRTLGNEQFF. The CDR3 DNA reads TGTGCCAGCAGCTTAACTAGCGGGAGGACTCTGGGCAATGAGCAGTTCTTC. The full variable domain, in which reference TRBV7-3 and TRBJ2-1 provide the parts outside the CDR3, is GAGVSQTPSNKVTEKGKYVELRCDPISGHTALYWYRQSLGQGPEFLIYFQGTGAADDSGLPNDRFFAVRPEGSVSTLKIQRTERGDSAVYLCASSLTSGRTLGNEQFFGPGTRLTVL.

The chain is built from TRBV7-9 and TRBJ2-5; TRBD2 might be the D (6 bases). V was clipped by 5 bases and J by 2 bases, with 12 bases between them. CDR1 and CDR2 from the germline V gene are SEHNR and FQNEAQ (reference sequence). This CDR3 region has 14 residues. For the CDR3, the DNA is TGTGCCAGCAGCGGGACTCGCGAGCAAGAGACCCAGTACTTC. Protein sequence: CASSGTREQETQYF.

The chain carries TRBV7-8 and TRBJ2-3, with 7 positions matching TRBD2. The CDR3 covers 16 residues. CDR1 is SGHVS, CDR2 FQNEAQ, per germline. J was trimmed by 1 base and V by 3 bases; bases with no gene match: 7. CDR3: CASSFVQSGGTDTQYF. DNA of the CDR3: TGTGCCAGCAGCTTTGTCCAAAGCGGGGGCACAGATACGCAGTATTTT.

This clonotype was detected only a few times. The V gene is TRBV4-1, the J gene TRBJ1-4; the D is unclear. The length of the CDR3 is 15 residues. Per germline, CDR1 MGHRA and CDR2 YSYEKL. V gave up 2 bases and J gave up 6 bases, with 13 bases separating them. This chain's CDR3 is CASSQTRGIYEKLFF. Here the CDR3 DNA reads TGCGCCAGCAGCCAAACTCGAGGTATATATGAAAAACTGTTTTTT.

The chain joins TRBV5-1 to TRBJ1-1, with D possibly being TRBD1 (6 bases). CDR1 and CDR2 (germline): SGHRS, YFSETQ. Trimming removed 5 bases at V and 0 bases at J, with 20 bases between. CDR3 length: 17 residues. The CDR3 region has the DNA TGCGCCAGCAGTAAAACCACGGGGGGGGCTATGAACACTGAAGCTTTCTTT. It specifies CASSKTTGGAMNTEAFF.

The CDR3 DNA is TGTGCCAGTAGTCCGGCGGCTCTCCCTGATGGGTACGAGCAGTACTTC. This encodes CASSPAALPDGYEQYF. The V call is TRBV19, the J call TRBJ2-7; unclear D gene. The CDR3 sequence is 16 residues long. Germline-derived CDR1 and CDR2 are LNHDA and SQIVND (reference sequence). V dropped 5 bases and J dropped 4 bases, with 21 bases sitting between them.

This clonotype was seen more than once but under ten times. The rearrangement joins TRBV5-5 to TRBJ1-1, with D perhaps TRBD1 (5 bases). Trimming shortened V by 5 bases and J by 2 bases, and 19 bases separated the two germline ends. From germline, CDR1 is SGHKS and CDR2 YYEKEE (reference sequence). CDR3 length: 16 residues. CDR3 protein: CASSPKAGAVNTEAFF. The CDR3 DNA is TGTGCCAGCAGTCCCAAAGCCGGGGCAGTCAACACTGAAGCTTTCTTT.

Many counts were recorded for this clonotype. This chain links TRBV27 with TRBJ2-7; 8 nucleotides line up with TRBD1. V was pared by 5 bases and J by 4 bases, with 7 bases of the junction left unmatched. Germline V CDR1 and CDR2: MNHEY, SMNVEV (reference sequence). This CDR3 is 14 amino acids long. CDR3 in DNA: TGTGCCAGCAGTCCATACAGGGGGTCGTACGAGCAGTACTTC. This sequence encodes CASSPYRGSYEQYF.

V is TRBV27 and J is TRBJ2-1; TRBD1 might be the D (6 bases). Germline V lookup: CDR1 MNHEY, CDR2 SMNVEV (reference sequence). The CDR3 runs to 16 residues. The ends were cut back, 2 bases at V and 4 bases at J, with 15 bases in the middle. In nucleotides, the CDR3 is TGTGCCAGCAGTTTAGTGGGACAACCCGGGTACAATGAGCAGTTCTTC. It is translated as CASSLVGQPGYNEQFF.

Only a few counts were recorded for this clonotype. This sequence joins TRBV30 and TRBJ2-1; D ambiguous. This CDR3 region has 13 residues. The V end was cut by 5 bases, the J end by 6 bases, with 14 bases between. Germline CDR1 is GTSNPN and CDR2 is SVGIG (reference sequence). CDR3 bases: TGTGCCTGGGCCCTACAGCTTGGCAATGAGCAGTTCTTC. Translation gives CAWALQLGNEQFF.

This clonotype was counted many times. An end of the junction does not agree with germline; a read error may underlie this. The chain combines TRBV5-1 with TRBJ2-7; no clear D. Germline CDR1 is SGHRS and CDR2 is YFSETQ. The CDR3 has 13 amino acids. The CDR3 region has the DNA TGTGCCAGCAGCTTGGCGATCTCCTACGAGCAGTACTTC. Its protein product is CASSLAISYEQYF. The full variable domain, completed using reference TRBV5-1 and TRBJ2-7, is KAGVTQTPRYLIKTRGQQVTLSCSPISGHRSVSWYQQTPGQGLQFLFEYFSETQRNKGNFPGRFSGRQFSNSRSEMNVSTLELGDSALYLCASSLAISYEQYFGPGTRLTVT.

This clonotype was recorded once. Possible read error: a much larger clone is one base away. The chain joins TRBV11-2 to TRBJ2-7; D unclear. Germline V gives CDR1 SGHAT, CDR2 FQNNGV. The ends were cut back, 8 bases at V and 5 bases at J, with 25 bases in the middle. The length of the CDR3 is 16 residues. Here the CDR3 DNA reads TGTGCCAGCTCCGCTTACATGGGCAGTGTCGTTCACGAGCAGTACTTC. It codes for CASSAYMGSVVHEQYF. Full variable domain (rest looked up from reference TRBV11-2 and TRBJ2-7): EAGVAQSPRYKIIEKRQSVAFWCNPISGHATLYWYQQILGQGPKLLIQFQNNGVVDDSQLPKDRFSAERLKGVDSTLKIQPAKLEDSAVYLCASSAYMGSVVHEQYFGPGTRLTVT.

This clonotype was found a few times. The genes are TRBV4-1 and TRBJ2-2, with D uncertain. Trimming took 3 bases from V and 5 from J, leaving 10 bases between them. The CDR3 sequence is 14 residues long. Per germline, CDR1 MGHRA and CDR2 YSYEKL. As DNA, the CDR3 is TGCGCCAGCAGCCAGGGCTCGGAAACCGGGGAGCTGTTTTTT. Protein: CASSQGSETGELFF.

The rearrangement links TRBV24-1 to TRBJ2-7; 10 nucleotides match TRBD1. The junction had 24 bases not matched to a gene; V was cut back by 5 bases and J by 0 bases. From germline, CDR1 is KGHDR and CDR2 SFDVKD. CDR3 size: 22 residues. In nucleotides, the CDR3 is TGTGCCACCAGTGCCTTGGGTCAACGTACGACAGGGGGCTCAACGGCCTCCTACGAGCAGTACTTC. It encodes CATSALGQRTTGGSTASYEQYF.

V and J are TRBV3-1 and TRBJ2-2; possible D gene TRBD2, 6 bases. With 2 bases removed from V and 2 bases from J, the gap between germline ends came to 21 bases. Germline values: CDR1 LGHDT, CDR2 YNNKEL (reference sequence). There are 19 residues in the CDR3. The CDR3 spells CASSQRSPGLEVNTGELFF. CDR3 DNA sequence: TGTGCCAGCAGCCAACGATCTCCGGGACTCGAAGTAAACACCGGGGAGCTGTTTTTT.

This sequence joins TRBV12-2 and TRBJ2-1; TRBD1, the table's D call, was not compared with the DNA. TRBV12-2 is reported as a pseudogene. The CDR3 length is 17 residues. The CDR3 DNA reads as TGTGCAAGTCGCTTAGTTTTTGGGACAGGGTTCTACAATGAGCAGTTCTTC. This codes for CASRLVFGTGFYNEQFF.

In its sample, this clonotype was seen a few times. This sequence joins TRBV4-2 and TRBJ2-7; tentatively, D is TRBD1 or TRBD2 (5 bases each). Germline V lookup: CDR1 LGHNA, CDR2 YNFKEQ. CDR3 length: 14 residues. Trimming took off 1 base at V and 0 bases at J, with 7 bases between the two ends. The DNA of the CDR3 is TGTGCCAGCAGCCAAGGTGGGGGCTCCTACGAGCAGTACTTC. Its translation: CASSQGGGSYEQYF.

CDR3 DNA: TGTGCCAGCAGCGGGGACAGAAGCTCCTATAATTCACCCCTCCACTTT. Amino acid sequence: CASSGDRSSYNSPLHF. This chain uses TRBV9 with TRBJ1-6; TRBD1 matches 7 bases. CDR3 length: 16 residues. Germline values: CDR1 SGDLS, CDR2 YYNGEE. V shed 3 bases and J 0 bases; nucleotides not matched to a gene: 3.

In its sample, this clonotype was seen a few times. A much larger clone differs from this one at a single base, so this may be a read error. The J gene is TRBJ2-1, the V gene TRBV5-1, with a weak D call TRBD1 (5 bases). Trimming left V 0 bases short and J 3 bases short, with 7 bases between. Germline CDR1 is SGHRS and CDR2 is YFSETQ. The CDR3 consists of 14 residues. This CDR3 is CASSLGQNYNEQFF. CDR3 DNA: TGCGCCAGCAGCTTGGGACAGAACTACAATGAGCAGTTCTTC.

The gene calls are TRBV12-3 or TRBV12-4 and TRBJ2-1, with 7 bases aligning to TRBD2. The CDR3 spans 16 residues. V shed 2 bases, J shed 7 bases, and the junction held 11 bases outside the gene matches. DNA for the CDR3: TGTGCCAGCAGTTTATGGGGGAGGGCCATGAGGAATGAGCAGTTCTTC. As protein: CASSLWGRAMRNEQFF.

The CDR3 sequence: CASSLVAHPLGLAGGPRNEQFF. In DNA, the CDR3 is TGTGCCAGCAGTTTAGTTGCCCACCCGTTGGGGCTAGCGGGAGGGCCACGGAATGAGCAGTTCTTC. This chain joins TRBV12-3 or TRBV12-4 and TRBJ2-1; the match to TRBD2 covers 12 bases. Losses at the gene ends were 1 base for V and 7 bases for J; bases not matched to a gene: 23. The CDR3 has 22 amino acids.

The rearrangement joins TRBV6-5 to TRBJ2-7; D might be TRBD1 or TRBD2, each matching 6 bases. V lost 2 bases and J 0 bases, leaving 8 bases between the germline ends. This CDR3 comprises 14 residues. Germline-derived CDR1 and CDR2 are MNHEY and SVGAGI. CDR3 bases: TGTGCCAGCAGTTACGAGGGGGGCTCCTACGAGCAGTACTTC. It is translated as CASSYEGGSYEQYF.